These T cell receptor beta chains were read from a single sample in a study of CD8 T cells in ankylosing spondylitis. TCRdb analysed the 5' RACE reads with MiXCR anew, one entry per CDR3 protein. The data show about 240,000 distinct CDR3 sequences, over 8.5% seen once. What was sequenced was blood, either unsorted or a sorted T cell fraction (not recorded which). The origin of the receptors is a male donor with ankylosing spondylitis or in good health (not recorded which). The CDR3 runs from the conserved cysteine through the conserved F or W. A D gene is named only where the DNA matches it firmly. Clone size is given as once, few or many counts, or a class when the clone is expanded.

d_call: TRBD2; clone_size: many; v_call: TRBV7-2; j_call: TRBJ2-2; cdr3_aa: CASSPWTSANTGELFF; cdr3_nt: TGTGCCAGCAGCCCCTGGACTAGCGCGAACACCGGGGAGCTGTTTTTT
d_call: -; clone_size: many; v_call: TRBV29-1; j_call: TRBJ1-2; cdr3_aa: CSVDREGGYTF; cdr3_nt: TGCAGCGTTGACAGGGAGGGTGGCTACACCTTC
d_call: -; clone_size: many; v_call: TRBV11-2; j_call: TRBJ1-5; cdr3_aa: CASSLAGNFSNQPQHF; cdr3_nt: TGTGCCAGCAGCTTAGCCGGGAATTTTAGCAATCAGCCCCAGCATTTT
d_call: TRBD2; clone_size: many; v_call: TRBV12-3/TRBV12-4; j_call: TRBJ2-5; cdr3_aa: CASRGLLGLVGETQYF; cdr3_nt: TGTGCCAGCAGGGGACTATTGGGACTAGTCGGTGAGACCCAGTACTTC
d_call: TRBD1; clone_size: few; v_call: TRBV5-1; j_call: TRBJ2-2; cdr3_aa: CASSLEGADTGELFF; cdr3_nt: TGCGCCAGCAGCTTGGAGGGGGCCGACACCGGGGAGCTGTTTTTT
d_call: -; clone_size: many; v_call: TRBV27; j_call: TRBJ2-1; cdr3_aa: CASSRPGGVEFF; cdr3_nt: TGTGCCAGCAGTAGACCCGGGGGCGTAGAGTTCTTC
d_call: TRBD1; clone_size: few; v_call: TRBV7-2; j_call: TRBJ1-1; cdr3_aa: CASSLPRDRNTEAFF; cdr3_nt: TGTGCCAGCAGCTTACCACGGGACAGGAACACTGAAGCTTTCTTT
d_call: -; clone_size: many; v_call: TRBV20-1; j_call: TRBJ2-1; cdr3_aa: CSASRGNEQFF; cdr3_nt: TGCAGTGCTAGCAGGGGCAATGAGCAGTTCTTC
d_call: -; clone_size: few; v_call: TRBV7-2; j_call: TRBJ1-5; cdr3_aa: CASSWDTDQPQHF; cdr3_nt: TGTGCCAGCAGCTGGGACACCGATCAGCCCCAGCATTTT
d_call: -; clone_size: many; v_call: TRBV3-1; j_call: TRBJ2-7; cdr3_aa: CASSRLSYEQYF; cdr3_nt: TGTGCCAGCAGCAGACTGTCCTACGAGCAGTACTTC
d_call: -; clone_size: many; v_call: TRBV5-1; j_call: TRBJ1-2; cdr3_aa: CASSGAGQRYLGGYTF; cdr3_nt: TGCGCCAGCAGCGGGGCTGGCCAGCGCTATTTAGGTGGCTACACCTTC
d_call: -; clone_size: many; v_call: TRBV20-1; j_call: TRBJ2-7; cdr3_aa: CSAYSESRGNYEQYF; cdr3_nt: TGCAGTGCTTACAGCGAATCAAGAGGAAACTACGAGCAGTACTTC
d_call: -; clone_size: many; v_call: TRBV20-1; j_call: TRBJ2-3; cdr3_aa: CSARDGSADTQYF; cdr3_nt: TGCAGTGCTAGAGATGGGTCGGCAGATACGCAGTATTTT
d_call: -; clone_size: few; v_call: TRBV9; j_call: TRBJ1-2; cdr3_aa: CASSHDPRGYTF; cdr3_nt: TGTGCCAGCAGCCACGACCCCAGGGGCTACACCTTC
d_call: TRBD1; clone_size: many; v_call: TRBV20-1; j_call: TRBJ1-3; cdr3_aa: CSAPRQGTGNTIYF; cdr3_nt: TGCAGTGCTCCTAGACAGGGAACGGGAAACACCATATATTTT
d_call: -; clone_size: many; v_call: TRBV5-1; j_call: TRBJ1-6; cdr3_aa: CASSFRASDSYNSPLHF; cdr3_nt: TGCGCCAGCAGCTTTCGGGCGTCAGACTCCTATAATTCACCCCTCCACTTT
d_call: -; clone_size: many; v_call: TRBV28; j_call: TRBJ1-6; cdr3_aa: CASSSPRNSPLHF; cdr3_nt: TGTGCCAGCAGTTCACCCAGGAATTCACCCCTCCACTTT
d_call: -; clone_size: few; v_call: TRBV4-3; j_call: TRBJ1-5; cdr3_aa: CASSQDVGQEPQHF; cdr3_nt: TGCGCCAGCAGCCAAGACGTCGGGCAGGAGCCCCAGCATTTT
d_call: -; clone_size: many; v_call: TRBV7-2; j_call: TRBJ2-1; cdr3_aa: CASSLRYEQFF; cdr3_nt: TGTGCCAGCAGCTTAAGATATGAGCAGTTCTTC